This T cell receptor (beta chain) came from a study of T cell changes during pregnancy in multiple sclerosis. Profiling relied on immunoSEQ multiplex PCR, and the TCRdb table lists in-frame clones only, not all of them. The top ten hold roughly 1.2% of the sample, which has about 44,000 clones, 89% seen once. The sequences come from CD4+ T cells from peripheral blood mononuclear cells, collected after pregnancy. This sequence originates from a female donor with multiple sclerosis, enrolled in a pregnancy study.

CDR3 coding DNA: TGTGCCAGCAGCTTAGGAGCCCTGGGGGCCAATGAGCAGTTCTTC. Protein: CASSLGALGANEQFF. The chain joins TRBV7-2 to TRBJ2-1, with D possibly TRBD1 on 6 matching bases. Germline V gene data show CDR1 as SGHTA and CDR2 as FQGNSA. Trimming stripped 1 base from V and 6 bases from J, with 13 bases between. This CDR3 region has 15 residues.